Below are 12 T cell receptor beta chains sequenced from a single sample in a study of STAT5B mutations in CD4+ large granular lymphocyte leukemia. The table came from immunoSEQ multiplex PCR; TCRdb's copy has only in-frame clones and leaves some out. The sample lists 30,000 or so clones; around four fifths were seen once. Sequenced material: CD4+ T cells from blood buffy coats. The receptors were sampled from a human donor in good health.

V usage is TRBV5-4 and J usage is TRBJ2-2; 9 nucleotides line up with TRBD1. Losses at the gene ends were 5 bases for V and 4 bases for J; bases not matched to a gene: 12. The length of the CDR3 is 17 residues. Germline CDR1 SGHNT, CDR2 YYREEE (reference sequence). The CDR3 DNA sequence: TGTGCCAGCAGTGTGCCCCGGACAGGGGTGACCACCGGGGAGCTGTTTTTT. Its protein is CASSVPRTGVTTGELFF.

V and J are TRBV11-2 and TRBJ2-3, with D possibly being TRBD2 (6 bases). Trimming stripped 1 base from V and 0 bases from J, with 11 bases between. This CDR3 contains 16 residues. CDR1 SGHAT and CDR2 FQNNGV come from the germline V gene. The CDR3 DNA follows: TGTGCCAGCAGCTTAGGGGTGGGGGGAAGCACAGATACGCAGTATTTT. This sequence encodes CASSLGVGGSTDTQYF.

The V call is TRBV28, the J call TRBJ1-6; D unclear. The germline gives CDR1 MDHEN, CDR2 SYDVKM. This CDR3 has 12 residues. Trimming stripped 5 bases from V and 9 bases from J, with 8 bases between. CDR3 loop: CASSQQSSPLHF. The CDR3 bases are TGTGCCAGCAGTCAACAGTCTTCACCCCTCCACTTT. Complete variable domain (other parts from reference TRBV28 and TRBJ1-6): DVKVTQSSRYLVKRTGEKVFLECVQDMDHENMFWYRQDPGLGLRLIYFSYDVKMKEKGDIPEGYSVSREKKERFSLILESASTNQTSMYLCASSQQSSPLHFGNGTRLTVT.

This chain connects TRBV7-2 to TRBJ2-5; TRBD2 matches at 8 bases. The CDR3 is 15 residues long. Losses at the gene ends were 5 bases for V and 5 bases for J; bases not matched to a gene: 10. CDR1 is SGHTA, CDR2 FQGNSA, per germline. The CDR3: CASSATRTSPETQYF. In DNA, the CDR3 is TGTGCCAGCAGCGCTACCCGGACTAGCCCGGAGACCCAGTACTTC.

The chain joins TRBV10-1 to TRBJ1-2; D unresolved. CDR1 and CDR2 from the germline V gene are WNHNN and SYGVQD (reference sequence). This CDR3 is built from 13 residues. The V end lost 3 bases, the J end lost 5 bases, and 10 bases lay between the germline ends. CDR3 sequence reads: CASSEYVQYGYTF. CDR3 nucleotide sequence: TGCGCCAGCAGTGAATACGTTCAGTATGGCTACACCTTC.

The rearrangement uses TRBV10-1 and TRBJ2-7; no clear D gene. V lost 4 bases and J 3 bases, leaving 10 bases between the germline ends. CDR3 length equals 13 residues. Germline assignment: CDR1 WNHNN and CDR2 SYGVQD (reference sequence). CDR3 DNA: TGCGCCAGCAGTGCAGGACCTATCTACGAGCAGTACTTC. Its translation: CASSAGPIYEQYF.

The chain employs TRBV12-5 and TRBJ2-3; D gene unclear. Trimming removed 5 bases from V and 0 bases from J, with 6 bases in between. The length of the CDR3 is 13 residues. Germline V lookup: CDR1 LGHNT, CDR2 FRNRAP. The CDR3 DNA reads TGTGCTAGTGGTCCCGGAAGCACAGATACGCAGTATTTT. Its translation: CASGPGSTDTQYF.

This chain uses TRBV5-1 with TRBJ2-3; 10 nucleotides line up with TRBD2. V trimming: 4 bases; J trimming: 0 bases; junction bases outside the gene matches: 5. This CDR3 spans 16 amino acids. Germline V lookup: CDR1 SGHRS, CDR2 YFSETQ. The CDR3, as DNA: TGCGCCAGCAGCCCGGGACTAGCGAGTAGCACAGATACGCAGTATTTT. Its translation is CASSPGLASSTDTQYF.

V usage is TRBV10-1 and J usage is TRBJ2-2, with TRBD1 as a possible D gene (5 bases). With 10 bases removed from V and 1 base from J, the gap between germline ends came to 10 bases. Germline CDR1 reads WNHNN; CDR2 reads SYGVQD (reference sequence). The CDR3 contains 13 residues. In DNA, the CDR3 is TGCGCCACTGCAGACAGGAACACCGGGGAGCTGTTTTTT. This codes for CATADRNTGELFF.

The chain is built from TRBV28 and TRBJ1-1; D perhaps matches TRBD1 (5 bases). The CDR3 length is 14 residues. Germline assignment: CDR1 MDHEN and CDR2 SYDVKM. V was pared by 2 bases and J by 5 bases, with 12 bases between. The CDR3 bases are TGTGCCAGCAGTTTAGGCGCAGGGTGGACTGAAGCTTTCTTT. The encoded protein is CASSLGAGWTEAFF. Full variable domain (remainder filled in from reference TRBV28 and TRBJ1-1): DVKVTQSSRYLVKRTGEKVFLECVQDMDHENMFWYRQDPGLGLRLIYFSYDVKMKEKGDIPEGYSVSREKKERFSLILESASTNQTSMYLCASSLGAGWTEAFFGQGTRLTVV.

This chain's CDR3 is CASRSRVDYGYTF. The CDR3 DNA follows: TGTGCCAGCAGGTCCAGGGTGGACTATGGCTACACCTTC. The chain uses TRBV7-9 and TRBJ1-2, with TRBD1 as a possible D gene (5 bases). In germline, CDR1 is SEHNR, CDR2 FQNEAQ (reference sequence). The CDR3 is 13 residues long. Trimming shortened V by 6 bases and J by 3 bases, and 11 bases separated the two germline ends.

The J gene is TRBJ1-1, the V gene TRBV30; a possible D gene is TRBD1 (6 bases). Germline values: CDR1 GTSNPN, CDR2 SVGIG (reference sequence). V dropped 4 bases and J dropped 4 bases, with 22 bases sitting between them. This CDR3 has 16 amino acids. As DNA, the CDR3 is TGTGCCTGGACTCGGGGGCCAATTGTTCGGAGCACTGAAGCTTTCTTT. Translated: CAWTRGPIVRSTEAFF.